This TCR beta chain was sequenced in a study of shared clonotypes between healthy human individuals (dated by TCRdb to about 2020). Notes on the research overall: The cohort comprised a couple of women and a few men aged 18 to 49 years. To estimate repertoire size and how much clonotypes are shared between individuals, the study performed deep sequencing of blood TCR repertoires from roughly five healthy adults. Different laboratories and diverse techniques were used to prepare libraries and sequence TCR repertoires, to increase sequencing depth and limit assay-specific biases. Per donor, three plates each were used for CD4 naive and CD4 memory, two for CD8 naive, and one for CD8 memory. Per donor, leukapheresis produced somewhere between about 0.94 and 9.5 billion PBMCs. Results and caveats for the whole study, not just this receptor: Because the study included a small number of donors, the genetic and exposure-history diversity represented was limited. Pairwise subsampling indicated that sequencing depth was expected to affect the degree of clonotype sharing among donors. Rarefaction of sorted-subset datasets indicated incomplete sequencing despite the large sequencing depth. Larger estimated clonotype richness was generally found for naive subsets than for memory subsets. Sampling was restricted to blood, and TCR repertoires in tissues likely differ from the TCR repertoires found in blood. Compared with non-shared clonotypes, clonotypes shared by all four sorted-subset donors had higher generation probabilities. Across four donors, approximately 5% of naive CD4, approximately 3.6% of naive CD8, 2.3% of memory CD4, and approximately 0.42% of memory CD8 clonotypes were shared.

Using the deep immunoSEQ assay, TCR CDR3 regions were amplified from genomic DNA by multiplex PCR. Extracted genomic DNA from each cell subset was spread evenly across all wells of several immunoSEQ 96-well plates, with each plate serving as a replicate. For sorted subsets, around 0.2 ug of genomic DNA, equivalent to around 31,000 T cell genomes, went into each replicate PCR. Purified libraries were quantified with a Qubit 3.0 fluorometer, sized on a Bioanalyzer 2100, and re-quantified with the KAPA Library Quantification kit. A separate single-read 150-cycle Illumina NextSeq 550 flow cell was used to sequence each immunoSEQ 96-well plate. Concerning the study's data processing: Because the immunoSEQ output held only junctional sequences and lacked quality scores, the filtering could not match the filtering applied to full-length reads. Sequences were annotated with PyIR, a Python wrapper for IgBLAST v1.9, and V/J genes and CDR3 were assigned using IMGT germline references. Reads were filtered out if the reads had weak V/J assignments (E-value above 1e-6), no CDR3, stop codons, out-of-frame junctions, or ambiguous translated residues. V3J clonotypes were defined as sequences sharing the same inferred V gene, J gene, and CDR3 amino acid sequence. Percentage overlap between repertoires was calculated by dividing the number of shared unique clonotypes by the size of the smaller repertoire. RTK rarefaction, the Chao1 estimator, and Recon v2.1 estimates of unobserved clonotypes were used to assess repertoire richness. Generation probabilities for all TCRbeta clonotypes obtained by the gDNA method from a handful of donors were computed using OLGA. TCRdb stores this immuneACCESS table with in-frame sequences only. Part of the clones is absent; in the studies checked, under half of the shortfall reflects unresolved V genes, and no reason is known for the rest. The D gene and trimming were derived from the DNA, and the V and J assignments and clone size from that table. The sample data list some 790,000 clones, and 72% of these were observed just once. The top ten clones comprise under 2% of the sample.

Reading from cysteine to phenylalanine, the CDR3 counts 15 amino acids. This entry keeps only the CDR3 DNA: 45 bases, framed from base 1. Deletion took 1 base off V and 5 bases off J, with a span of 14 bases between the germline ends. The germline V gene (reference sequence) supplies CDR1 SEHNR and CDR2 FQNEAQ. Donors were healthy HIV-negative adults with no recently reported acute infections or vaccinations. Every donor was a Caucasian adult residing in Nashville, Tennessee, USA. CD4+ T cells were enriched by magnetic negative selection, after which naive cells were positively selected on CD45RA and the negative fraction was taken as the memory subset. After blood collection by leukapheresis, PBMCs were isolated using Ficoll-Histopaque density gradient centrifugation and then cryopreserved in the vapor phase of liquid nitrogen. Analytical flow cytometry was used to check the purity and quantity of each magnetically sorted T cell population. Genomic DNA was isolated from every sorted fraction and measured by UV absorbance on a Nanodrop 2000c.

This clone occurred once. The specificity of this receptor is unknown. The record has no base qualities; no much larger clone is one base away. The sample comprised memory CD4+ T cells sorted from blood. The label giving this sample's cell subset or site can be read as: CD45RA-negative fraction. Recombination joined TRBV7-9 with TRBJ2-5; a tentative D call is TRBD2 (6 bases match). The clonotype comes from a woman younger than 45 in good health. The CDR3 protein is CASSLGSHGGETQYF. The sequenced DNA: TGTGCCAGCAGCTTAGGGTCGCATGGAGGGGAGACCCAGTACTTC.